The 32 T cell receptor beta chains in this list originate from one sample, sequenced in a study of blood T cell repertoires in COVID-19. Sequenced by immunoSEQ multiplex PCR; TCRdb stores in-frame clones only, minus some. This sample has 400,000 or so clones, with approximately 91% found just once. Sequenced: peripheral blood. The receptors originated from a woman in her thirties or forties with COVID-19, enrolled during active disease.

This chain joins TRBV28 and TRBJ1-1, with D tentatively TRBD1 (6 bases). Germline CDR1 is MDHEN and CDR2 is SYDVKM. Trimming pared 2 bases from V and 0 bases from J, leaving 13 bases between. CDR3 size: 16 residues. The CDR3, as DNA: TGTGCCAGCAGTTTACCCCGGACAGACATGAACACTGAAGCTTTCTTT. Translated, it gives CASSLPRTDMNTEAFF.

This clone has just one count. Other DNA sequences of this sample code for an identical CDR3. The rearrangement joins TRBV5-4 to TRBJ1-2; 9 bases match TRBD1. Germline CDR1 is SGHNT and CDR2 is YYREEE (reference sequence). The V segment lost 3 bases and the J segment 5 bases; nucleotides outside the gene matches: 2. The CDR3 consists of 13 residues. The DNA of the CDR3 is TGTGCCAGCAGCTCGGACAGGGGTTATGGCTACACCTTC. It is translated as CASSSDRGYGYTF.

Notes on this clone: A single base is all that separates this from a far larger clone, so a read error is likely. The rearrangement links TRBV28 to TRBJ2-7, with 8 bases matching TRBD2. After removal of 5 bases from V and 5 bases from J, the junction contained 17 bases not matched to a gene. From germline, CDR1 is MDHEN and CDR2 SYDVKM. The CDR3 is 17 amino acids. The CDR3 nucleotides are TGTGCCAGCAGTACCTCGGGGGGGGCAGGGGAAATGGACGAGCAGTACTTC. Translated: CASSTSGGAGEMDEQYF.

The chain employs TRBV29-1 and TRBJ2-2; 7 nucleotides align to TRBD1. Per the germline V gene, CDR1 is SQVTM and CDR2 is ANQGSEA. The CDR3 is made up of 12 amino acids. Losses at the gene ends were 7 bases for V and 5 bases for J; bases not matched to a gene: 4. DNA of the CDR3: TGCAGCGCACGACAGGGAACCGGGGAGCTGTTTTTT. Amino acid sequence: CSARQGTGELFF.

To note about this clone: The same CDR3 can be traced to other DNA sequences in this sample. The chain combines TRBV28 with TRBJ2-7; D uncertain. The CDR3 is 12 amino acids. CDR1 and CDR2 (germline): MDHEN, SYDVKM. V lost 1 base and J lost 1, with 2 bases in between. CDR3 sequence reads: CASSLSSYEQYF. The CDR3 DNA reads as TGTGCCAGCAGTTTATCGTCCTACGAGCAGTACTTC. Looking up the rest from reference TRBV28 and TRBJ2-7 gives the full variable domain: DVKVTQSSRYLVKRTGEKVFLECVQDMDHENMFWYRQDPGLGLRLIYFSYDVKMKEKGDIPEGYSVSREKKERFSLILESASTNQTSMYLCASSLSSYEQYFGPGTRLTVT.

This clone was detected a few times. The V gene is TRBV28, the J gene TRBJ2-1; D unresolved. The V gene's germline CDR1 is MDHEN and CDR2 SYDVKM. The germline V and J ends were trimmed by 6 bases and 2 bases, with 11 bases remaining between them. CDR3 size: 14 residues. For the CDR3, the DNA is TGTGCCAGCAGAAGAACAGCAGCCTACAATGAGCAGTTCTTC. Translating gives CASRRTAAYNEQFF.

CDR3 loop: CATSRTPTNEKLFF. The CDR3, as DNA: TGTGCCACCAGCAGAACACCAACTAATGAAAAACTGTTTTTT. This chain joins TRBV15 and TRBJ1-4; D remains ambiguous. This CDR3 contains 14 residues. Germline V CDR1 and CDR2: LNHNV, YYDKDF (reference sequence). Trimming took 2 bases from V and 0 from J, leaving 4 bases between them.

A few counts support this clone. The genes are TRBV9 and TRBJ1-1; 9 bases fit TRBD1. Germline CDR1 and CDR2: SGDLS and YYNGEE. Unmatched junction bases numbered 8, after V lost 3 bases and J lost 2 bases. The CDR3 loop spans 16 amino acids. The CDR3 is CASSANPGQGNTEAFF. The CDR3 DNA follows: TGTGCCAGCAGCGCAAACCCGGGACAGGGTAACACTGAAGCTTTCTTT.

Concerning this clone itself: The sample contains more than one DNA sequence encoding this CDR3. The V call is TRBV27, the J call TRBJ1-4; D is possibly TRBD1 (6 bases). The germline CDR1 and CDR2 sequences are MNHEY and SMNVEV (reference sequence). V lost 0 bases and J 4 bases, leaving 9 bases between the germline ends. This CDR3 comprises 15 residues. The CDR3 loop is CASSLSRGGNEKLFF. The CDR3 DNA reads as TGTGCCAGCAGTTTATCGAGAGGGGGTAATGAAAAACTGTTTTTT.

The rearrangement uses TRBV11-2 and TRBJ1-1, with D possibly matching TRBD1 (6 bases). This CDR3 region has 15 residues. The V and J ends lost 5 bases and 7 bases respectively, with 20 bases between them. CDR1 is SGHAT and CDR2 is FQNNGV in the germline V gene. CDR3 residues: CASSPGQPGENEAFF. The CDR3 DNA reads TGTGCCAGCAGCCCCGGACAGCCTGGGGAAAATGAAGCTTTCTTT. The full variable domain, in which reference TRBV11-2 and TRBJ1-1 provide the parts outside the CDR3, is EAGVAQSPRYKIIEKRQSVAFWCNPISGHATLYWYQQILGQGPKLLIQFQNNGVVDDSQLPKDRFSAERLKGVDSTLKIQPAKLEDSAVYLCASSPGQPGENEAFFGQGTRLTVV.

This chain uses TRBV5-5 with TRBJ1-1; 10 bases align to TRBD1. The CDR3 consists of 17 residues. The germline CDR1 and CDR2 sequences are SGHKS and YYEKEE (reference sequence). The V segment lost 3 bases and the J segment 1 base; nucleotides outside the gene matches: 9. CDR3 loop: CASSSVPGQGPNTEAFF. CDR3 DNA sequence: TGTGCCAGCAGCTCCGTCCCGGGACAGGGGCCGAACACTGAAGCTTTCTTT.

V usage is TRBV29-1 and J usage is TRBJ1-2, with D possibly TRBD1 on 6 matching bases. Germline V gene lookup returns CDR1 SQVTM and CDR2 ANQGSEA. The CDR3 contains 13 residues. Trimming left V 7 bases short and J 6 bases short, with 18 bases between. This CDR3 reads CSARKGTIHGYTF. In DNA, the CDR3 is TGCAGCGCGAGAAAGGGGACAATCCATGGCTACACCTTC.

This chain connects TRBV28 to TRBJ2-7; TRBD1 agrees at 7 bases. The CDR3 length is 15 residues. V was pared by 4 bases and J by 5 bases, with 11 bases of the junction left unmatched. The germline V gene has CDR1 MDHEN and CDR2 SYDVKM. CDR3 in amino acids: CASSSPHRGTNEQYF. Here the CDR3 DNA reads TGTGCCAGCAGTTCCCCCCACAGGGGTACCAACGAGCAGTACTTC.

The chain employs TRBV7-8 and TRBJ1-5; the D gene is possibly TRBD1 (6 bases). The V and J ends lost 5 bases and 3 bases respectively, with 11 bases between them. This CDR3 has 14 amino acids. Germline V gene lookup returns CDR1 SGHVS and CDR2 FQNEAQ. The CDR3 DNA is TGTGCCAGCAGCCCAGGACAGATCAATCAGCCCCAGCATTTT. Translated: CASSPGQINQPQHF.

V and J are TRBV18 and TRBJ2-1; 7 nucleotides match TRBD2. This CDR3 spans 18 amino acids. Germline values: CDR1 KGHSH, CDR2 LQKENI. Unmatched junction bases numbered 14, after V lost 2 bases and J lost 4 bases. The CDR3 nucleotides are TGTGCCAGCTCACCAAGCAGTCCCGGAGCGGGAACTTACAATGAGCAGTTCTTC. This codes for CASSPSSPGAGTYNEQFF.

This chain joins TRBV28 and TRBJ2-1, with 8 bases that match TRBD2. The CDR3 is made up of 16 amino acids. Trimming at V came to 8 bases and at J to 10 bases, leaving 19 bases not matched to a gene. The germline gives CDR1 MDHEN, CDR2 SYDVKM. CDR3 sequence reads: CASYPVVAGPTDEQFF. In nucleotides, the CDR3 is TGTGCCAGCTATCCGGTGGTAGCGGGACCCACGGACGAGCAGTTCTTC.

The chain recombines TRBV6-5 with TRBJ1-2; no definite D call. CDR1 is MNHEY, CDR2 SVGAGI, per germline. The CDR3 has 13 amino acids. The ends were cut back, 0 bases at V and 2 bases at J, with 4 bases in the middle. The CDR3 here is CASSYSRNYGYTF. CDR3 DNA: TGTGCCAGCAGTTACTCCAGGAACTATGGCTACACCTTC.

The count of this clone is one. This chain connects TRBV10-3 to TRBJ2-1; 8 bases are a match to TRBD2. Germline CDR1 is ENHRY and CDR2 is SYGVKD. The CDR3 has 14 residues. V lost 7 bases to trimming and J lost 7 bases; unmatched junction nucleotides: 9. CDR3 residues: CAITKTSEGNEQFF. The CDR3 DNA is TGTGCCATCACTAAGACTAGCGAGGGGAATGAGCAGTTCTTC.

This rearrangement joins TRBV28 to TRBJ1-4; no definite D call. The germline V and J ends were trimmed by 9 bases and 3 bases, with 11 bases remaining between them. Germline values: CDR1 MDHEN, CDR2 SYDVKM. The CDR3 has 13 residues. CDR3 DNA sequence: TGTGCCAGTACAAAGGGAGCTAATGAAAAACTGTTTTTT. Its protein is CASTKGANEKLFF. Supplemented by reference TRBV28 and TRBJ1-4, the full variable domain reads DVKVTQSSRYLVKRTGEKVFLECVQDMDHENMFWYRQDPGLGLRLIYFSYDVKMKEKGDIPEGYSVSREKKERFSLILESASTNQTSMYLCASTKGANEKLFFGSGTQLSVL.

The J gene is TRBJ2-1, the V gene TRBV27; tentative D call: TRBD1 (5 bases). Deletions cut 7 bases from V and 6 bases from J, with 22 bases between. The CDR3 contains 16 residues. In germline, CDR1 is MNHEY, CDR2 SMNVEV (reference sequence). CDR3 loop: CASNPLDKPRSNEQFF. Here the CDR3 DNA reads TGTGCCAGCAATCCCCTGGACAAGCCCCGGAGCAATGAGCAGTTCTTC.

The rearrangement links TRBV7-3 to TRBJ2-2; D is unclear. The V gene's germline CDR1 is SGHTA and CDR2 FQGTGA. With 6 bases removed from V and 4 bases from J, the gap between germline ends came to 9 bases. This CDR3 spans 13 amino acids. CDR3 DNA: TGTGCCAGCAGTACACAGCTCACCGGGGAGCTGTTTTTT. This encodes CASSTQLTGELFF.

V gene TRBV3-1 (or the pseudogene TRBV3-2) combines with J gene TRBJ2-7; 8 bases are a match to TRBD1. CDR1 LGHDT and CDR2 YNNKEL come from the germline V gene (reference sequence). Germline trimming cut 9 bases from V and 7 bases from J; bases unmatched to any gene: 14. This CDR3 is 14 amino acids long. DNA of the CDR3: TGTGCCAGTACACAAAGGGGACAGGTGATGGAGCAGTACTTC. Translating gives CASTQRGQVMEQYF.

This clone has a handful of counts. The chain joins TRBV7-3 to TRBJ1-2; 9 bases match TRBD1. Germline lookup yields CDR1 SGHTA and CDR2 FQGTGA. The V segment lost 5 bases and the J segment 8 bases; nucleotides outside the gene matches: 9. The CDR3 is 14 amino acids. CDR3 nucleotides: TGTGCCAGCAGCCAATTGGGACAGGGTTACGGCTACACCTTC. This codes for CASSQLGQGYGYTF.

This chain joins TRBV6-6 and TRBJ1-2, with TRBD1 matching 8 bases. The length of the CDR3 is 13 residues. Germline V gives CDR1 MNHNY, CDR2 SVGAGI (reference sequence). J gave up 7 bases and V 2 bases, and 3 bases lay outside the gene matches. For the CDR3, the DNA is TGTGCCAGCAGTTACGGGACAGGCAGTGGCTACACCTTC. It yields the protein CASSYGTGSGYTF.

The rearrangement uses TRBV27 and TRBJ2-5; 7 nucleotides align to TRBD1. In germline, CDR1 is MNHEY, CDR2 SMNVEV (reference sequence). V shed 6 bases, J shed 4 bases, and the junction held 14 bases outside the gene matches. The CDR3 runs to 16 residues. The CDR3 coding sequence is TGTGCCAGCAGATACACCGGGGTGAGGGGGCGAGAGACCCAGTACTTC. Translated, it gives CASRYTGVRGRETQYF.

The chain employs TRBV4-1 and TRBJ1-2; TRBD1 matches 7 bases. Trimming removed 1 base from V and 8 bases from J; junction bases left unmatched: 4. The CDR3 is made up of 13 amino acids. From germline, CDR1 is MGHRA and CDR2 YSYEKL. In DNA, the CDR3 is TGCGCCAGCAGCCAAGGAGGGGGCCAGGGCTACACCTTC. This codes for CASSQGGGQGYTF.

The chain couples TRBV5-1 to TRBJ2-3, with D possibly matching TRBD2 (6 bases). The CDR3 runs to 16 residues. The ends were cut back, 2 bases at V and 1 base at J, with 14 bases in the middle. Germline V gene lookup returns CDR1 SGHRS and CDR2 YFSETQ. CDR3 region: CASSFQAGLGTDTQYF. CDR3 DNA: TGCGCCAGCAGCTTTCAAGCGGGCCTCGGCACAGATACGCAGTATTTT.

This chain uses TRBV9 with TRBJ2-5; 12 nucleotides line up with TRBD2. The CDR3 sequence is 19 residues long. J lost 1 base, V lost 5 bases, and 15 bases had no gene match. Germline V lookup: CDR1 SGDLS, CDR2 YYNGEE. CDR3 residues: CASSEIGSLAGGPQETQYF. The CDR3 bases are TGTGCCAGCAGTGAGATCGGTTCCCTAGCGGGGGGGCCCCAAGAGACCCAGTACTTC.

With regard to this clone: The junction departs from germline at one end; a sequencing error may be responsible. CDR3 DNA: TGTGCCAGCCGTTTGGCACCCGTGAACACTGAAGCTTTCTTT. Its translation: CASRLAPVNTEAFF. This chain uses TRBV28 with TRBJ1-1; no firm D call. Germline lookup yields CDR1 MDHEN and CDR2 SYDVKM. The CDR3 runs to 14 residues.

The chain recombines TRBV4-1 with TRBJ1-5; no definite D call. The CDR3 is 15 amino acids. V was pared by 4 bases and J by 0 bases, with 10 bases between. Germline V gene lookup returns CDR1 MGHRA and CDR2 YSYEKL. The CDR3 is CASSPVGSSNQPQHF. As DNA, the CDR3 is TGCGCCAGCAGCCCCGTTGGCAGTAGCAATCAGCCCCAGCATTTT.

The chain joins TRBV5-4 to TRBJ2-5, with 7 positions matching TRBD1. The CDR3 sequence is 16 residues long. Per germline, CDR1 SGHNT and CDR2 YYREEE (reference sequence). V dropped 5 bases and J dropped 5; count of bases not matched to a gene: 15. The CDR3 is CASRSWTGGIVETQYF. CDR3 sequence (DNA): TGTGCCAGCAGGAGCTGGACAGGAGGTATCGTGGAGACCCAGTACTTC.

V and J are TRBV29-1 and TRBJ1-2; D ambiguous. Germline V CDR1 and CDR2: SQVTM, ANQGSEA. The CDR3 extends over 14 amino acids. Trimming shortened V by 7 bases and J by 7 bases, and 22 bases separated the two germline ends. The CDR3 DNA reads TGCAGCGCCCTTCATAATGGGCAAACTGGTGGCTACACCTTC. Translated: CSALHNGQTGGYTF.